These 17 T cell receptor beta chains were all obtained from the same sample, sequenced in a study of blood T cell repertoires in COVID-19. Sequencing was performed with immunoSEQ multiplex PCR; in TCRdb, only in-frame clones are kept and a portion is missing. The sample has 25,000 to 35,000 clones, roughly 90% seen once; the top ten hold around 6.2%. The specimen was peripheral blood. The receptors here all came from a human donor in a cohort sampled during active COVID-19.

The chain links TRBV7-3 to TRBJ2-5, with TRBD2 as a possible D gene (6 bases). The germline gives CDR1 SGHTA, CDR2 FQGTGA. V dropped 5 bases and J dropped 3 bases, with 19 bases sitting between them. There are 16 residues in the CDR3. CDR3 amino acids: CASSHLTGDLKETQYF. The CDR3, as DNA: TGTGCCAGCAGCCATTTAACGGGGGACCTCAAAGAGACCCAGTACTTC.

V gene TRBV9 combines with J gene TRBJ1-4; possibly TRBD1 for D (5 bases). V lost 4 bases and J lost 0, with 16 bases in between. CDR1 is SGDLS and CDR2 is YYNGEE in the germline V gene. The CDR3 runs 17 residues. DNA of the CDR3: TGTGCCAGCAGCCCCCGAGGCAGGGCGGCAACTAATGAAAAACTGTTTTTT. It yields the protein CASSPRGRAATNEKLFF.

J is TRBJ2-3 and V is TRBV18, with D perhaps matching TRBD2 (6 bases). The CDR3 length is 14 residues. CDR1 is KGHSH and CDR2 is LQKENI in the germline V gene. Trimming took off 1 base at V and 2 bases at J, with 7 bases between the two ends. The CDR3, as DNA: TGTGCCAGCTCACCACGGGGGGACACAGATACGCAGTATTTT. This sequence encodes CASSPRGDTDTQYF.

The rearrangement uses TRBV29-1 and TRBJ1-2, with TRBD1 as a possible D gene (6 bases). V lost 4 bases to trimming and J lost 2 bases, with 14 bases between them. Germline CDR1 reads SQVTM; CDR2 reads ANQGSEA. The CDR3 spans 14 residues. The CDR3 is CSVGIQGNNYGYTF. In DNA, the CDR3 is TGCAGCGTTGGGATACAGGGTAACAACTATGGCTACACCTTC. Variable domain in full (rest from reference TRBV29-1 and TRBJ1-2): SAVISQKPSRDICQRGTSLTIQCQVDSQVTMMFWYRQQPGQSLTLIATANQGSEATYESGFVIDKFPISRPNLTFSTLTVSNMSPEDSSIYLCSVGIQGNNYGYTFGSGTRLTVV.

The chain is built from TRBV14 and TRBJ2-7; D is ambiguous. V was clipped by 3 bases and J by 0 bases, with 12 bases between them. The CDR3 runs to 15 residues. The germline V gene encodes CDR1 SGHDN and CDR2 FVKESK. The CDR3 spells CASSHSQANSYEQYF. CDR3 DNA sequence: TGTGCCAGCAGCCATTCCCAGGCCAACTCCTACGAGCAGTACTTC.

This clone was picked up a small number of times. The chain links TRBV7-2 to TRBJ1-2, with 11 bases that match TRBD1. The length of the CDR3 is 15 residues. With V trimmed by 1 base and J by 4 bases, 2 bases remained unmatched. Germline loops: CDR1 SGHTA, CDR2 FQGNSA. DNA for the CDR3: TGTGCCAGCAGCTTAGAAGGACAGGGGGCCTATGGCTACACCTTC. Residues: CASSLEGQGAYGYTF.

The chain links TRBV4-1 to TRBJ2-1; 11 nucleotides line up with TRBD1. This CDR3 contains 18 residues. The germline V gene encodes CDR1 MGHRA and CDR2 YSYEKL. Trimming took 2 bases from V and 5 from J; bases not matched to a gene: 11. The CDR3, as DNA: TGCGCCAGCAGCCAACTCCCCGGGACAGGGGGTGGACACAATGAGCAGTTCTTC. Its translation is CASSQLPGTGGGHNEQFF.

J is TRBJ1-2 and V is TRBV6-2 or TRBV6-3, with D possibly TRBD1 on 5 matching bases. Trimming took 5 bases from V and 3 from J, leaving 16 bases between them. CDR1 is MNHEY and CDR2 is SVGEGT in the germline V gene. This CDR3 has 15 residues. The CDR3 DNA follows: TGTGCCAGCAGTAACATACGCGCGGGGGACTATGGCTACACCTTC. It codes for CASSNIRAGDYGYTF.

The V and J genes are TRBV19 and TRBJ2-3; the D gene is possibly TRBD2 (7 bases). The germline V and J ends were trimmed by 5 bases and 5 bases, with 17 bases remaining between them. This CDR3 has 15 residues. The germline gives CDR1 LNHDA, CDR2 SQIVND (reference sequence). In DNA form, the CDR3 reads TGTGCCAGTAGTTCGAATGTCGGGGGGCAAGATACGCAGTATTTT. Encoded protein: CASSSNVGGQDTQYF. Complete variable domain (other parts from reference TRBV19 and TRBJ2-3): DGGITQSPKYLFRKEGQNVTLSCEQNLNHDAMYWYRQDPGQGLRLIYYSQIVNDFQKGDIAEGYSVSREKKESFPLTVTSAQKNPTAFYLCASSSNVGGQDTQYFGPGTRLTVL.

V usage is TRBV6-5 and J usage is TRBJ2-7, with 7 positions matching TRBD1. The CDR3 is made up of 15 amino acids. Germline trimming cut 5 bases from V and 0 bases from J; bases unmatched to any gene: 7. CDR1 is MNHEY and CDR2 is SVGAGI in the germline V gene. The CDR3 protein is CASSHDRESSYEQYF. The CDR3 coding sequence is TGTGCCAGCAGTCACGACAGGGAAAGCTCCTACGAGCAGTACTTC.

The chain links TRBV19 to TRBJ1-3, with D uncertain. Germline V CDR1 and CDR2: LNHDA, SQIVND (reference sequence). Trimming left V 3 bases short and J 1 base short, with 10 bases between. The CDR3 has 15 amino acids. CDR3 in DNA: TGTGCCAGTAGTATTAAGAGGCCTTCTGGAAACACCATATATTTT. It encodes CASSIKRPSGNTIYF.

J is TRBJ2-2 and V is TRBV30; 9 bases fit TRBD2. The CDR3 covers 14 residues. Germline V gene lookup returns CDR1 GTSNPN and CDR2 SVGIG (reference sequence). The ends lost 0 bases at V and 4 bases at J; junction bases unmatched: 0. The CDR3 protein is CAWSVAGGTGELFF. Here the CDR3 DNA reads TGTGCCTGGAGTGTAGCGGGGGGCACCGGGGAGCTGTTTTTT.

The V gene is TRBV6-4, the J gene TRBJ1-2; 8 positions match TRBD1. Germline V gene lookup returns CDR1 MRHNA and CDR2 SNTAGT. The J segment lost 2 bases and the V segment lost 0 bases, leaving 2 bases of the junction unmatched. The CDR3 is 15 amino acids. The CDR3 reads CASSDSPGGNYGYTF. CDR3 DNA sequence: TGTGCCAGCAGTGACTCCCCAGGGGGCAACTATGGCTACACCTTC.

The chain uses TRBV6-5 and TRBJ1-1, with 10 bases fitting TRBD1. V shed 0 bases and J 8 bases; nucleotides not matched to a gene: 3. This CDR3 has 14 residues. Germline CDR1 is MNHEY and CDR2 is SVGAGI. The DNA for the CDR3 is TGTGCCAGCAGTTACTCGACAGGGGGCGCAGAAGCTTTCTTT. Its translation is CASSYSTGGAEAFF.

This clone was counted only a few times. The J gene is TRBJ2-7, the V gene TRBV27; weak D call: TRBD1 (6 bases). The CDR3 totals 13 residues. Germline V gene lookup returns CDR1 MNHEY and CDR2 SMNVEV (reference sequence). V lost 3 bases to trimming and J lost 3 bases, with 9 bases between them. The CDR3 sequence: CASSFGQYYEQYF. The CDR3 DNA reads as TGTGCCAGCAGTTTCGGACAGTACTACGAGCAGTACTTC.

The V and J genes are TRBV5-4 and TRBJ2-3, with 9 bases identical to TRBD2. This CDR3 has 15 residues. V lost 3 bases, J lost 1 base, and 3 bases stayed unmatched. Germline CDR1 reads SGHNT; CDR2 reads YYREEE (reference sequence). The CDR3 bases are TGTGCCAGCAGCTCCGGACTAGCGCGCACAGATACGCAGTATTTT. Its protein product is CASSSGLARTDTQYF.

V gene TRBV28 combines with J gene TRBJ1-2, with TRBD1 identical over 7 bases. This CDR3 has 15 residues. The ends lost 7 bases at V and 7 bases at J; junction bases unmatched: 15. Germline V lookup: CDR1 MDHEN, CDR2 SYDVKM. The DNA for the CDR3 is TGTGCCAGCATGGGGAACTACAGGGGTTTAGGTGGCTACACCTTC. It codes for CASMGNYRGLGGYTF.